The next 17 T cell receptor beta chains were all read from a single sample in a study of cytomegalovirus exposure and HLA in healthy donors (dated 2017 in TCRdb). The library was obtained by the immunoSEQ multiplex PCR assay. For the multiplex PCR, a mixture combining 60 forward primers for TCR Vbeta segments and 13 reverse primers for TCR Jbeta segments was used. The table was pulled from immuneACCESS by TCRdb, which kept in-frame rearrangements only. Such tables lose some clones; where checked, under half of the loss comes from unresolved V genes, and the rest has no known cause. This sample's table has entries for around 100,000 clones. Approximately 6.2% of the sample is in the top ten clones. What was sequenced was PBMCs. These receptors originate from a man in his forties in good health and CMV-seropositive.

This chain uses TRBV7-2 with TRBJ2-1; 12 positions agree with TRBD2. V gave up 1 base and J gave up 6 bases; unmatched junction bases: 7. The CDR3 is made up of 17 amino acids. Per the germline V gene, CDR1 is SGHTA and CDR2 is FQGNSA. As DNA, the CDR3 is TGTGCCAGCAGCTTAGGACTAGCGGGAGTTTTGGGCAATGAGCAGTTCTTC. Translated, it gives CASSLGLAGVLGNEQFF.

The chain recombines TRBV7-2 with TRBJ2-7; weak D call: TRBD2 (5 bases). Per the germline V gene, CDR1 is SGHTA and CDR2 is FQGNSA. This CDR3 spans 12 amino acids. Trimming pared 8 bases from V and 4 bases from J, leaving 12 bases between. CDR3 coding DNA: TGTGCCAGCGGACTCGAAGGTTACGAGCAGTACTTC. Translation: CASGLEGYEQYF.

This chain links TRBV28 with TRBJ1-5; no definite D call. Trimming cost V 5 bases and J 3 bases, with 8 bases left between them. CDR1 is MDHEN, CDR2 SYDVKM, per germline. The CDR3 has 13 residues. CDR3 DNA sequence: TGTGCCAGCAGTCTCCCACTCAATCAGCCCCAGCATTTT. Amino acid sequence: CASSLPLNQPQHF.

The chain has TRBV6-5 and TRBJ2-5; D is ambiguous. The J call may not be correct, given that the DNA end is closer to TRBJ2-7. Germline V CDR1 and CDR2: MNHEY, SVGAGI. The CDR3 consists of 14 residues. The CDR3 sequence is CASSYKPGTYEQYF. For the CDR3, the DNA is TGTGCCAGCAGTTACAAACCCGGTACCTACGAGCAGTACTTC.

The chain is built from TRBV28 and TRBJ2-2; D not certain. The CDR3 totals 12 residues. Trimming left V 6 bases short and J 0 bases short, with 2 bases between. Germline V gives CDR1 MDHEN, CDR2 SYDVKM. CDR3 residues: CASSANTGELFF. Written as DNA, the CDR3 is TGTGCCAGCAGCGCGAACACCGGGGAGCTGTTTTTT.

This chain joins TRBV28 and TRBJ2-6; 10 bases are a match to TRBD1. The CDR3 loop spans 18 amino acids. CDR1 is MDHEN, CDR2 SYDVKM, per germline. After removal of 6 bases from V and 2 bases from J, the junction contained 10 bases not matched to a gene. The CDR3 DNA reads TGTGCCAGCAGCATAACGGGACAGGGGACTCCTGGGGCCAACGTCCTGACTTTC. Translation: CASSITGQGTPGANVLTF. Variable domain in full (rest from reference TRBV28 and TRBJ2-6): DVKVTQSSRYLVKRTGEKVFLECVQDMDHENMFWYRQDPGLGLRLIYFSYDVKMKEKGDIPEGYSVSREKKERFSLILESASTNQTSMYLCASSITGQGTPGANVLTFGAGSRLTVL.

The chain has TRBV11-2 and TRBJ2-7; 11 positions match TRBD2. CDR3 length equals 17 residues. The ends lost 3 bases at V and 2 bases at J; junction bases unmatched: 9. Germline loops: CDR1 SGHAT, CDR2 FQNNGV. The CDR3 here is CASSFLAGGPGAYEQYF. The CDR3 DNA follows: TGTGCCAGCAGCTTTCTAGCGGGAGGCCCAGGGGCCTACGAGCAGTACTTC.

J is TRBJ2-6 and V is TRBV5-6; perhaps TRBD1 as D (6 bases). There are 14 residues in the CDR3. Germline CDR1 and CDR2: SGHDT and YYEEEE. The V gene lost 6 bases and the J gene lost 0 bases, with 7 bases spanning the gap. The CDR3 loop is CASTDSSGANVLTF. The CDR3 nucleotides are TGTGCCAGCACGGACAGCTCTGGGGCCAACGTCCTGACTTTC. Filled out from reference TRBV5-6 and TRBJ2-6, the complete variable domain reads DAGVTQSPTHLIKTRGQQVTLRCSPKSGHDTVSWYQQALGQGPQFIFQYYEEEERQRGNFPDRFSGHQFPNYSSELNVNALLLGDSALYLCASTDSSGANVLTFGAGSRLTVL.

The chain links TRBV5-1 to TRBJ2-5; TRBD1 matches 8 bases. V lost 1 base and J lost 2; bases outside the gene matches: 7. There are 16 residues in the CDR3. Germline assignment: CDR1 SGHRS and CDR2 YFSETQ. The CDR3 reads CASSLSPGGLQETQYF. The CDR3 bases are TGCGCCAGCAGCTTGTCGCCAGGGGGCCTGCAAGAGACCCAGTACTTC.

CDR3 DNA sequence: TGTGCCAGCAGCCCTCAAAAGGGAGACAATCAGCCCCAGCATTTT. This codes for CASSPQKGDNQPQHF. The J gene is TRBJ1-5, the V gene TRBV7-2, with D hard to call. CDR1 is SGHTA, CDR2 FQGNSA, per germline. The V end was cut by 5 bases, the J end by 3 bases, with 14 bases between. The CDR3 is 15 residues long.

J is TRBJ1-5 and V is TRBV28; D is perhaps TRBD1 (6 bases). Germline CDR1 is MDHEN and CDR2 is SYDVKM. Trimming shortened V by 7 bases and J by 6 bases, and 16 bases separated the two germline ends. The CDR3 has 14 amino acids. In nucleotides, the CDR3 is TGTGCCAGCATCGAGGGGACAAGTGGTCAGCCCCAGCATTTT. Translated, it gives CASIEGTSGQPQHF.

The V gene is TRBV28, the J gene TRBJ2-5, with 11 nucleotides matching TRBD2. This CDR3 is 14 amino acids long. V was pared by 10 bases and J by 5 bases, with 9 bases of the junction left unmatched. CDR1 and CDR2 (germline): MDHEN, SYDVKM. CDR3 DNA sequence: TGTGCCACTACTAGCGGGAGTGGGGGCGAGACCCAGTACTTC. It yields the protein CATTSGSGGETQYF.

The chain has TRBV9 and TRBJ2-1; 7 nucleotides align to TRBD1. V lost 0 bases and J lost 6; bases outside the gene matches: 15. The V gene's germline CDR1 is SGDLS and CDR2 YYNGEE. This CDR3 comprises 18 residues. For the CDR3, the DNA is TGTGCCAGCAGCGTAGCAGGGGGTAGGAGACAGGGCTCCAATGAGCAGTTCTTC. It is translated as CASSVAGGRRQGSNEQFF.

The gene calls are TRBV6-6 and TRBJ2-7, with TRBD1 matching over 7 bases. The V gene's germline CDR1 is MNHNY and CDR2 SVGAGI (reference sequence). V shed 8 bases, J shed 1 base, and the junction held 5 bases outside the gene matches. There are 13 residues in the CDR3. CDR3 coding DNA: TGTGCCAGCCGGGACAGTGCTTCCTACGAGCAGTACTTC. Translated: CASRDSASYEQYF.

The J gene is TRBJ2-7, the V gene TRBV6-1, with D possibly being TRBD2 (6 bases). Germline CDR1 and CDR2: MNHNS and SASEGT. Trimming pared 5 bases from V and 6 bases from J, leaving 8 bases between. The CDR3 has 11 residues. CDR3 in amino acids: CASSWGVEQYF. For the CDR3, the DNA is TGTGCCAGCAGTTGGGGGGTCGAGCAGTACTTC.

This rearrangement joins TRBV27 to TRBJ2-1; a weak D match, TRBD2 (5 bases). Germline assignment: CDR1 MNHEY and CDR2 SMNVEV (reference sequence). V lost 11 bases and J 6 bases, leaving 14 bases between the germline ends. The length of the CDR3 is 12 residues. CDR3 protein: CAAGRVLNEQFF. The CDR3 region has the DNA TGTGCCGCTGGGCGGGTCCTCAATGAGCAGTTCTTC.

The CDR3 loop is CASSPNSGYNQPQHF. CDR3 nucleotide sequence: TGTGCCAGCAGTCCTAACTCAGGTTACAATCAGCCCCAGCATTTT. This sequence joins TRBV2 and TRBJ1-5; D not certain. Germline assignment: CDR1 SNHLY and CDR2 FYNNEI. V was shortened by 5 bases and J by 3 bases, with 14 bases between the two germline ends. The CDR3 runs 15 residues. Full variable domain (remainder filled in from reference TRBV2 and TRBJ1-5): EPEVTQTPSHQVTQMGQEVILRCVPISNHLYFYWYRQILGQKVEFLVSFYNNEISEKSEIFDDQFSVERPDGSNFTLKIRSTKLEDSAMYFCASSPNSGYNQPQHFGDGTRLSIL.